This TCR beta chain is drawn from a study of T cell responses to AZD1222 COVID-19 vaccine. Clones were sequenced by immunoSEQ multiplex PCR, and TCRdb holds only the in-frame ones, with some missing. The table has roughly 150,000 clones, around 88% seen once. General study findings and limits: Sampling captured repertoires only after the peak T cell response. Baseline serostatus was positive in only five to seven AZD1222 recipients.

The V gene lost 8 bases and the J gene lost 0 bases, with 7 bases spanning the gap. CDR1 and CDR2 from the germline V gene are MDHEN and SYDVKM. CDR3 size: 12 residues. About this clone itself: Its specificity is not known.

Sequenced material: peripheral blood, taken on day 0 of AZD1222 vaccination. This sequence originates from an adult in good health. The chain uses TRBV28 and TRBJ1-1; D unresolved. CDR3 sequence reads: CASGVMNTEAFF. CDR3 sequence (DNA): TGTGCCAGCGGGGTCATGAACACTGAAGCTTTCTTT. The full variable domain, its missing parts supplied by reference TRBV28 and TRBJ1-1, is DVKVTQSSRYLVKRTGEKVFLECVQDMDHENMFWYRQDPGLGLRLIYFSYDVKMKEKGDIPEGYSVSREKKERFSLILESASTNQTSMYLCASGVMNTEAFFGQGTRLTVV.